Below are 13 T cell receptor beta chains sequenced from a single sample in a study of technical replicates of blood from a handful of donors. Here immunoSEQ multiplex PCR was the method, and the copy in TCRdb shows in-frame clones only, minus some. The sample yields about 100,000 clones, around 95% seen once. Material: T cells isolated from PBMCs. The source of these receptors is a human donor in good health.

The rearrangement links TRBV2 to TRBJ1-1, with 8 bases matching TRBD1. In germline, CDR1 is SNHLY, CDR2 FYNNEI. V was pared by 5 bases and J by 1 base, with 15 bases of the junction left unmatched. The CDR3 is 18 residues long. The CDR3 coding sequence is TGTGCCAGCAGTATACACATGGCAGGGGGCCGGGAGAACACTGAAGCTTTCTTT. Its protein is CASSIHMAGGRENTEAFF.

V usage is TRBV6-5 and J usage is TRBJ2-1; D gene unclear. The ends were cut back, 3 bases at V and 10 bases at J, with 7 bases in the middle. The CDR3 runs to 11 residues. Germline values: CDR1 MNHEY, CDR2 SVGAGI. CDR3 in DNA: TGTGCCAGCAGTTATTACGAGGAGCAGTTCTTC. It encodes CASSYYEEQFF.

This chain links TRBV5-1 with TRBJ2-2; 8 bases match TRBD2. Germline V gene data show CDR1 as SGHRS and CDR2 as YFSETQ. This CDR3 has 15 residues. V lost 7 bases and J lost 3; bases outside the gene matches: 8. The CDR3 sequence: CASGTAGAYTGELFF. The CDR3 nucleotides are TGCGCCAGCGGAACAGCGGGAGCGTACACCGGGGAGCTGTTTTTT.

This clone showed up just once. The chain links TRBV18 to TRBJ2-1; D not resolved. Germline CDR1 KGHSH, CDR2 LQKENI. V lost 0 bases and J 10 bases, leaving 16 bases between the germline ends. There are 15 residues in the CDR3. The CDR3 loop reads CASSPPASIPLEQFF. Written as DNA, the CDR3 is TGTGCCAGCTCACCACCGGCTAGTATCCCACTCGAGCAGTTCTTC.

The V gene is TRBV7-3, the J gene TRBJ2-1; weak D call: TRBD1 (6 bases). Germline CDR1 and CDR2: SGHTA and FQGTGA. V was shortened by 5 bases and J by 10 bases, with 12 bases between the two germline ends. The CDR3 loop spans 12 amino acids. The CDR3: CASSSTGSEQFF. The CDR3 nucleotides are TGTGCCAGCAGCAGTACAGGGAGCGAGCAGTTCTTC.

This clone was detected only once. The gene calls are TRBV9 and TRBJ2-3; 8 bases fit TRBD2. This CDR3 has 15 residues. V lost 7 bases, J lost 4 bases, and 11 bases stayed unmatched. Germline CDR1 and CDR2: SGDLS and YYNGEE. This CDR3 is CASGGAGEGSDTQYF. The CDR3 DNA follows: TGTGCCAGCGGTGGAGCGGGAGAGGGCTCAGATACGCAGTATTTT.

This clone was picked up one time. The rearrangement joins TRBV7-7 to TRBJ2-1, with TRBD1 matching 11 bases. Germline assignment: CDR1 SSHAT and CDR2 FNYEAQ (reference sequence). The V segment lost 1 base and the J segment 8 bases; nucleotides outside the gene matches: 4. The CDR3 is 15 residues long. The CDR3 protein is CASSLGGQGVDEQFF. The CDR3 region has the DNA TGTGCCAGCAGCTTAGGGGGACAGGGGGTAGATGAGCAGTTCTTC. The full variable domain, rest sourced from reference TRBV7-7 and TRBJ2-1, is GAGVSQSPRYKVTKRGQDVTLRCDPISSHATLYWYQQALGQGPEFLTYFNYEAQPDKSGLPSDRFSAERPEGSISTLTIQRTEQRDSAMYRCASSLGGQGVDEQFFGPGTRLTVL.

The CDR3 sequence: CASSLVGGDYEQYF. DNA for the CDR3: TGCGCCAGCAGCTTGGTGGGGGGTGATTACGAGCAGTACTTC. The chain carries TRBV5-1 and TRBJ2-7; TRBD2 might be the D (6 bases). The CDR3 totals 14 residues. Germline loops: CDR1 SGHRS, CDR2 YFSETQ. Trimming left V 0 bases short and J 4 bases short, with 11 bases between. The full variable domain, in which reference TRBV5-1 and TRBJ2-7 provide the parts outside the CDR3, is KAGVTQTPRYLIKTRGQQVTLSCSPISGHRSVSWYQQTPGQGLQFLFEYFSETQRNKGNFPGRFSGRQFSNSRSEMNVSTLELGDSALYLCASSLVGGDYEQYFGPGTRLTVT.

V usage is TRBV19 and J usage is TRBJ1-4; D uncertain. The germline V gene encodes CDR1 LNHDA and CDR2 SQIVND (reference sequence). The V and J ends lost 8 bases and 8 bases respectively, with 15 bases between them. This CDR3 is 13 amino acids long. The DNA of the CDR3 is TGTGCCAGTTTACAGTGGCTTGACGAAAAACTGTTTTTT. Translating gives CASLQWLDEKLFF.

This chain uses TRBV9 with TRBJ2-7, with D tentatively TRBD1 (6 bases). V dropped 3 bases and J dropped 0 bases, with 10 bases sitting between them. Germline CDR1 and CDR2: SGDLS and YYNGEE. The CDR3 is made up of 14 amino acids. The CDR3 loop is CASSAWDNSYEQYF. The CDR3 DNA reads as TGTGCCAGCAGCGCCTGGGACAACTCCTACGAGCAGTACTTC.

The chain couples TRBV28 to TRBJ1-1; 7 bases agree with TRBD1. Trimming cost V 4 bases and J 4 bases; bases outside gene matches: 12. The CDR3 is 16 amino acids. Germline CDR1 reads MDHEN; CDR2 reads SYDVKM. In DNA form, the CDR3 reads TGTGCCAGCAGTTCTCCGTTGGGGGGACAGTTCACTGAAGCTTTCTTT. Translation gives CASSSPLGGQFTEAFF.

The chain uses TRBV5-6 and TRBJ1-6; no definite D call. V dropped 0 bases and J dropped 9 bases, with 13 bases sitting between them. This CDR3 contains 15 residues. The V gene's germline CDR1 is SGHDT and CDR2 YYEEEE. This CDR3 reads CASSLVEAGGSPLHF. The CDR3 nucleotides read TGTGCCAGCAGCTTGGTGGAGGCAGGCGGTTCACCCCTCCACTTT.

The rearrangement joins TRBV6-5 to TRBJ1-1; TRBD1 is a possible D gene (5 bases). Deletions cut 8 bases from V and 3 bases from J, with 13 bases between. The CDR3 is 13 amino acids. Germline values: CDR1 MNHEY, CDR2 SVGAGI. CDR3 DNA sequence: TGTGCCAGCCATCTAGACAGCCACACTGAAGCTTTCTTT. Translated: CASHLDSHTEAFF.